This entry concerns a single T cell receptor beta chain. Its target is not known. These data originate in a study of shared clonotypes between healthy human individuals. Overall study results and limits: Read depth was anticipated to influence clonotype sharing among donors. Across subsets, estimated richness was generally greater for naive than for memory populations.

Splitting of each subset's genomic DNA was done evenly across several immunoSEQ plates. Per the study methods: ImmunoSEQ gave junction-only sequences without quality scores, so filtering differed. Repertoires were generated with immunoSEQ multiplex PCR, while TCRdb's copy carries only in-frame clones and drops some. That table supplies the V and J calls and clone size; D and trimming were determined from the DNA. The data show about 1 million clones, with under 80% seen just once and about 1.5% held by the top ten. This CDR3 is 16 amino acids long. Unmatched junction bases numbered 8, after V lost 2 bases and J lost 7 bases. Germline assignment: CDR1 MNHEY and CDR2 SVGAGI.

Specimen: memory CD4+ T cells sorted from blood. The subset is: CD45RA-negative fraction. This chain joins TRBV6-5 and TRBJ1-5, with 10 bases matching TRBD1. This TCR was recovered from a man younger than 30 in good health. CDR3 DNA: TGTGCCAGCAGTTACCGCGGACAGGGGGGAGACCAGCCCCAGCATTTT. Protein sequence: CASSYRGQGGDQPQHF.